The 5 T cell receptor beta chains listed next were all sequenced from one sample in a study of a mutant IDH1 vaccine in newly diagnosed glioma. Assay: immunoSEQ multiplex PCR; the TCRdb copy retains only in-frame clones and omits some. The table records more than 50,000 clones, about 80% of them present only once. Time point indicated: week 11, during vaccination. Every single dose of the vaccine, 300 ug of mutant IDH1 20-mer peptide, came with topical imiquimod. The antigens of these receptors remain unknown. The sample consisted of PBMCs, taken from a glioma patient whose treatment included an IDH1 peptide vaccine. These receptors came from a man aged 45-60 years with glioma.

This clone has a single count. The gene calls are TRBV5-4 and TRBJ2-7; 9 nucleotides match TRBD2. Germline loops: CDR1 SGHNT, CDR2 YYREEE (reference sequence). The CDR3 runs 15 residues. V shed 0 bases, J shed 7 bases, and the junction held 8 bases outside the gene matches. CDR3 protein: CASSLVSSGAGEQYF. The CDR3 DNA reads TGTGCCAGCAGCTTGGTCTCTAGCGGGGCTGGGGAGCAGTACTTC.

This sequence joins TRBV6-5 and TRBJ2-7; TRBD1 is a possible D gene (5 bases). Germline V lookup: CDR1 MNHEY, CDR2 SVGAGI. The CDR3 is 12 amino acids. The V end was cut by 8 bases, the J end by 5 bases, with 13 bases between. The CDR3 bases are TGTGCCAGCTCCCCGCGGACAAACGAGCAGTACTTC. Protein sequence: CASSPRTNEQYF.

This chain links TRBV29-1 with TRBJ2-1, with TRBD2 matching 8 bases. CDR1 is SQVTM and CDR2 is ANQGSEA in the germline V gene. V gave up 1 base and J gave up 6 bases; unmatched junction bases: 5. This CDR3 spans 14 amino acids. CDR3 in DNA: TGCAGCGTTGAAGTAACTAGCGGAACCAATGAGCAGTTCTTC. Encoded protein: CSVEVTSGTNEQFF.

This chain connects TRBV28 to TRBJ2-7, with 7 bases aligning to TRBD1. Trimming cost V 6 bases and J 3 bases; bases outside gene matches: 5. There are 13 residues in the CDR3. Germline V gene sequence: CDR1 MDHEN, CDR2 SYDVKM. The CDR3 sequence: CASSPDRVYEQYF. The DNA of the CDR3 is TGTGCCAGCAGCCCTGACAGGGTCTACGAGCAGTACTTC.

V and J are TRBV9 and TRBJ2-5, with D perhaps TRBD1 or TRBD2 (5 bases each). The CDR3 runs to 15 residues. Germline CDR1 reads SGDLS; CDR2 reads YYNGEE. V shed 3 bases and J shed 2 bases, with 14 bases lying between them. The DNA of the CDR3 is TGTGCCAGCAGCGCCCCCAGAGGGGATCAAGAGACCCAGTACTTC. The encoded protein is CASSAPRGDQETQYF.